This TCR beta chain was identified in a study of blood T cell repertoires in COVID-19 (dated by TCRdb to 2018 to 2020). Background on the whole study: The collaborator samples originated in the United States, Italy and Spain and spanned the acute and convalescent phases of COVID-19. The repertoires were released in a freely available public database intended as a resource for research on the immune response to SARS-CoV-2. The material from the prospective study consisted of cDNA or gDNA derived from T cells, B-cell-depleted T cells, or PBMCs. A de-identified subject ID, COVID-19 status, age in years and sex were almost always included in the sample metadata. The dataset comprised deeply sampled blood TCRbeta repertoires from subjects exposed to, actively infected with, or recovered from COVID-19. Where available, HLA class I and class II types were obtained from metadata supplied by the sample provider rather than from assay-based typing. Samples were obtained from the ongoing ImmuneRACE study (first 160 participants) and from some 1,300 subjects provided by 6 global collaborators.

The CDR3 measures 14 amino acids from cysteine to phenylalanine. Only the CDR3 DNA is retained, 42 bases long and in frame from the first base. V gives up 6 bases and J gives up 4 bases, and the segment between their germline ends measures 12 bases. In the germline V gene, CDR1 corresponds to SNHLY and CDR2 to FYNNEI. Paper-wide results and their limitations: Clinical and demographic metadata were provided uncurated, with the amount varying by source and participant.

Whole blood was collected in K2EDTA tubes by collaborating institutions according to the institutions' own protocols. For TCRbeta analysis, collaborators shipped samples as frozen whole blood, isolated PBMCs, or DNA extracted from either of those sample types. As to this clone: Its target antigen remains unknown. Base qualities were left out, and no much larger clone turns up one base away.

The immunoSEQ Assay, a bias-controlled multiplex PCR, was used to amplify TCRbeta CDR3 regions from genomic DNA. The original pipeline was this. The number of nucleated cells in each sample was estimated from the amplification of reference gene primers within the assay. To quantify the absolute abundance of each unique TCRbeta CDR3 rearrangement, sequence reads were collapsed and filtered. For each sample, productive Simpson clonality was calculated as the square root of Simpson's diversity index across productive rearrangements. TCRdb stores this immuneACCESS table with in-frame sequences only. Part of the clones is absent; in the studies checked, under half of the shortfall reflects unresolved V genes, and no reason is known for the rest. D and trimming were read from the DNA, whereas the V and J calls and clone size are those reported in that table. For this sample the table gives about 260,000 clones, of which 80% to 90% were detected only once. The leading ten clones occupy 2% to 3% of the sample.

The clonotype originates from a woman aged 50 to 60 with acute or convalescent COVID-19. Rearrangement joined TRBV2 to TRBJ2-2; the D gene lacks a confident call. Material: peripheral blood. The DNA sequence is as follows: TGTGCCAGCAGGCCTTTAACCAGCACCGGGGAGCTGTTTTTT. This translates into CASRPLTSTGELFF.